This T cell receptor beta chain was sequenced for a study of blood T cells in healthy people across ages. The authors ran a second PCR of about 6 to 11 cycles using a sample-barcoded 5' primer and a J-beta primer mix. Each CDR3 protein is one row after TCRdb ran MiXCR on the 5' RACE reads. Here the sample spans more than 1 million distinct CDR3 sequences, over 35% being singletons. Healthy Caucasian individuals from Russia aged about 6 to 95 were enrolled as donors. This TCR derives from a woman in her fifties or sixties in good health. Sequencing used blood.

This CDR3 is CSARDPWGTIGNEQFF. The CDR3 region has the DNA TGCAGTGCTAGAGATCCGTGGGGGACCATCGGAAATGAGCAGTTCTTC. The rearrangement uses TRBV20-1 and TRBJ2-1; D is perhaps TRBD1 or TRBD2 (5 bases each). This CDR3 has 16 residues. CDR1 and CDR2 from the germline V gene are DFQATT and SNEGSKA (reference sequence). V dropped 0 bases and J dropped 7 bases, with 19 bases sitting between them.